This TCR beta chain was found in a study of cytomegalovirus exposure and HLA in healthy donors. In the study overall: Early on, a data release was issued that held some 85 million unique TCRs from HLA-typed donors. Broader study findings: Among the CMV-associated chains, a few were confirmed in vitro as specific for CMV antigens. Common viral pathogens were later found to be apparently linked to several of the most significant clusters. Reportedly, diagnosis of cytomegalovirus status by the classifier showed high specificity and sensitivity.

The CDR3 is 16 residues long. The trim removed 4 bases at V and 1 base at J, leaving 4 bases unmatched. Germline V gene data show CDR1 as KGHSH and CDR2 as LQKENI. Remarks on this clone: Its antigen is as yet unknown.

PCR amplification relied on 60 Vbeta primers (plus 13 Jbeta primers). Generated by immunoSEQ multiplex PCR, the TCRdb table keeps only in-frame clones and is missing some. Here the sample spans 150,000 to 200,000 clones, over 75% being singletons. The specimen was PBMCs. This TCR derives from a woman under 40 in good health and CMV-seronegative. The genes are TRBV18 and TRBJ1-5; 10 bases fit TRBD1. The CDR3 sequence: CASSRGTGVSNQPQHF. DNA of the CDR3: TGTGCCAGCTCACGAGGGACAGGGGTCAGCAATCAGCCCCAGCATTTT.